This entry concerns a single T cell receptor beta chain. The antigen is not known. The data derive from a study of cytomegalovirus exposure and HLA in healthy donors. Study-level information: Drawn from HLA-typed donors, about 85 million unique TCRs were held in an early data release.

Points from the study as a whole: Looking again later, the authors saw that most CMV-associated TCR beta chains seemed HLA-restricted.

These donors, healthy bone marrow donors, were studied. Donors had nominal health at sampling but likely had unrecorded immune exposures. CDR3 length: 12 amino acids. V trimming: 4 bases; J trimming: 14 bases; junction bases outside the gene matches: 7. The germline gives CDR1 SGHRS, CDR2 YFSETQ. With 60 Vbeta and 13 Jbeta primers, the PCR was carried out. This table comes from immunoSEQ multiplex PCR, and its TCRdb copy is limited to in-frame clones, with some not included. This sample has around 150,000 clones; 68% occur once, and the top ten carry about 2.9%. Sequencing was carried out using PBMCs. The TCR comes from a middle-aged woman in good health and CMV-seropositive. The chain is built from TRBV5-1 and TRBJ2-5, with TRBD2 matching 11 bases. The CDR3 DNA sequence: TGCGCCAGCAGCCCAGGCGGGACTAGCGGTTACTTC. Translation gives CASSPGGTSGYF.